The 5 T cell receptor beta chains presented below share a single source sample, sequenced in a study of cytomegalovirus exposure and HLA in healthy donors. Both 60 Vbeta primers and 13 Jbeta primers went into the PCR. Data came from immunoSEQ multiplex PCR; TCRdb stores just in-frame clones and leaves some out. The table shows 200,000 to 300,000 clones, with about four fifths occurring only once. Sequenced sample: PBMCs. The origin of the receptors is a woman aged 40 to 50 in good health and CMV-seropositive.

The J gene is TRBJ2-1, the V gene TRBV7-2; D uncertain. The CDR3 loop spans 15 amino acids. The V gene lost 4 bases and the J gene lost 8 bases, with 18 bases spanning the gap. Germline assignment: CDR1 SGHTA and CDR2 FQGNSA. The CDR3 bases are TGTGCCAGCAGCTCGGGTTATAAGGCAACGGATGAGCAGTTCTTC. It specifies CASSSGYKATDEQFF.

The sample holds one count of this clone. V is TRBV27 and J is TRBJ2-7; TRBD2 might be the D (6 bases). The CDR3 consists of 14 residues. Germline CDR1 reads MNHEY; CDR2 reads SMNVEV (reference sequence). The V end was cut by 3 bases, the J end by 0 bases, with 9 bases between. Here the CDR3 reads CASSLGLDSYEQYF. CDR3 sequence (DNA): TGTGCCAGCAGTTTGGGACTGGACTCCTACGAGCAGTACTTC.

V and J are TRBV7-2 and TRBJ2-1; TRBD2 agrees at 7 bases. Germline V gene sequence: CDR1 SGHTA, CDR2 FQGNSA. This CDR3 has 15 residues. J lost 5 bases, V lost 5 bases, and 9 bases had no gene match. The CDR3 here is CASSVPGGRDNEQFF. The CDR3 nucleotides are TGTGCCAGCAGCGTTCCGGGCGGGAGAGACAATGAGCAGTTCTTC.

J is TRBJ1-5 and V is TRBV18; 12 nucleotides agree with TRBD1. The germline V gene has CDR1 KGHSH and CDR2 LQKENI. This CDR3 region has 15 residues. Germline trimming cut 3 bases from V and 5 bases from J; bases unmatched to any gene: 2. The chain's CDR3 is CASSPGQGAHQPQHF. CDR3 nucleotides: TGTGCCAGCTCACCGGGACAGGGGGCTCATCAGCCCCAGCATTTT. The full variable domain, in which reference TRBV18 and TRBJ1-5 provide the parts outside the CDR3, is NAGVMQNPRHLVRRRGQEARLRCSPMKGHSHVYWYRQLPEEGLKFMVYLQKENIIDESGMPKERFSAEFPKEGPSILRIQQVVRGDSAAYFCASSPGQGAHQPQHFGDGTRLSIL.

The V call is TRBV18, the J call TRBJ2-3, with TRBD2 matching over 9 bases. J was trimmed by 3 bases and V by 10 bases; bases with no gene match: 5. CDR3 length: 13 residues. CDR1 and CDR2 (germline): KGHSH, LQKENI. CDR3 protein: CATLAGVTDTQYF. Written as DNA, the CDR3 is TGTGCCACGTTAGCGGGAGTGACAGATACGCAGTATTTT.